The next 13 T cell receptor beta chains were all read from a single sample in a study of blood T cell repertoires in COVID-19. Assay: immunoSEQ multiplex PCR; the TCRdb copy retains only in-frame clones and omits some. The table has fewer than 350,000 clones, 65% to 90% seen once. The sequencing input was peripheral blood. The receptor set was obtained from a woman in her 70s with COVID-19, enrolled during active disease.

This clone was seen more than once but under ten times. This sequence joins TRBV18 and TRBJ1-2; maybe TRBD1 (6 bases). V lost 2 bases, J lost 3 bases, and 10 bases lay in between. CDR1 is KGHSH, CDR2 LQKENI, per germline. This CDR3 contains 14 residues. This CDR3 reads CASSPGGWDYGYTF. The CDR3 DNA sequence: TGTGCCAGCTCACCAGGGGGCTGGGACTATGGCTACACCTTC.

The chain joins TRBV3-1 (or the pseudogene TRBV3-2) to TRBJ1-2, with 8 positions matching TRBD1. Per the germline V gene, CDR1 is LGHDT and CDR2 is YNNKEL (reference sequence). This CDR3 region has 15 residues. Trimming removed 1 base from V and 6 bases from J; junction bases left unmatched: 7. Written as DNA, the CDR3 is TGTGCCAGCAGCCAAGGGACAGGGTTTGGAAATGGCTACACCTTC. Its translation is CASSQGTGFGNGYTF.

The V gene is TRBV7-3, the J gene TRBJ2-7, with TRBD1 matching over 10 bases. J lost 5 bases, V lost 5 bases, and 6 bases had no gene match. The CDR3 has 14 amino acids. Germline CDR1 and CDR2: SGHTA and FQGTGA. The CDR3 region has the DNA TGTGCCAGCAGCCCGGGACAGGGGAGCCACGAGCAGTACTTC. It is translated as CASSPGQGSHEQYF.

The V and J genes are TRBV6-1 and TRBJ1-1, with TRBD1 as a possible D gene (6 bases). V was trimmed by 3 bases and J by 1 base, leaving 6 bases between them. The CDR3 totals 13 residues. Germline CDR1 reads MNHNS; CDR2 reads SASEGT. Here the CDR3 DNA reads TGTGCCAGCAGTGACAGGGGGAACACTGAAGCTTTCTTT. Its translation is CASSDRGNTEAFF.

This clone was counted a single time. The chain is built from TRBV4-3 and TRBJ2-1, with 8 bases that match TRBD2. The V and J ends lost 0 bases and 7 bases, in that order; junction bases with no gene match: 8. This CDR3 region has 16 residues. CDR1 LGHNA and CDR2 YSLEER come from the germline V gene. The CDR3 nucleotides are TGCGCCAGCAGCCAAGAGGGCGCGGGGGGCGTGAATGAGCAGTTCTTC. It specifies CASSQEGAGGVNEQFF.

The rearrangement uses TRBV19 and TRBJ2-7, with D perhaps TRBD2 (7 bases). The CDR3 has 13 residues. From germline, CDR1 is LNHDA and CDR2 SQIVND (reference sequence). V lost 7 bases and J lost 5, with 15 bases in between. The CDR3 bases are TGTGCCAGTACGACGGGGGGCCATAACGAGCAGTACTTC. It specifies CASTTGGHNEQYF.

The J gene is TRBJ1-1, the V gene TRBV6-6, with 7 bases that match TRBD1. The V and J ends lost 0 bases and 6 bases, in that order; junction bases with no gene match: 4. The CDR3 is 14 amino acids. The germline V gene has CDR1 MNHNY and CDR2 SVGAGI (reference sequence). CDR3 residues: CASSYSGQGAEAFF. CDR3 DNA sequence: TGTGCCAGCAGTTACTCAGGTCAGGGGGCTGAAGCTTTCTTT.

This clone was counted a few times. The chain has TRBV6-1 and TRBJ1-1; no clear D gene. CDR1 and CDR2 from the germline V gene are MNHNS and SASEGT. The V gene lost 1 base and the J gene lost 6 bases, with 9 bases spanning the gap. The CDR3 is 13 residues long. CDR3 coding DNA: TGTGCCAGCAGTGAAGGCCAGAGCGCTGAAGCTTTCTTT. Amino acids: CASSEGQSAEAFF.

DNA of the CDR3: TGTGCCAGTAGTATCCGGGACACAGGGACCTACGAGCAGTACTTC. It is translated as CASSIRDTGTYEQYF. The chain is built from TRBV19 and TRBJ2-7; maybe TRBD1 (6 bases). This CDR3 region has 15 residues. V was cut by 3 bases and J by 2 bases, with 14 bases left in between. CDR1 is LNHDA and CDR2 is SQIVND in the germline V gene (reference sequence).

This clone was seen a single time. This chain uses TRBV18 with TRBJ1-2; 9 nucleotides align to TRBD1. Per germline, CDR1 KGHSH and CDR2 LQKENI. After removal of 3 bases from V and 2 bases from J, the junction contained 4 bases not matched to a gene. The CDR3 contains 15 residues. The DNA of the CDR3 is TGTGCCAGCTCACCGGGACAGGGACCGAACTATGGCTACACCTTC. It yields the protein CASSPGQGPNYGYTF. Filled out from reference TRBV18 and TRBJ1-2, the complete variable domain reads NAGVMQNPRHLVRRRGQEARLRCSPMKGHSHVYWYRQLPEEGLKFMVYLQKENIIDESGMPKERFSAEFPKEGPSILRIQQVVRGDSAAYFCASSPGQGPNYGYTFGSGTRLTVV.

The gene calls are TRBV9 and TRBJ2-1; D is perhaps TRBD2 (5 bases). The germline V and J ends were trimmed by 5 bases and 9 bases, with 24 bases remaining between them. This CDR3 is built from 16 residues. CDR1 is SGDLS, CDR2 YYNGEE, per germline. This CDR3 reads CASSANIGVSLGEQFF. In DNA, the CDR3 is TGTGCCAGCAGTGCCAATATCGGGGTCAGTCTCGGTGAGCAGTTCTTC.

The chain recombines TRBV2 with TRBJ2-7; D gene uncertain. V was cut by 0 bases and J by 0 bases, with 9 bases left in between. This CDR3 has 15 amino acids. In germline, CDR1 is SNHLY, CDR2 FYNNEI. CDR3 in DNA: TGTGCCAGCAGTGAAGCGCTTCGGAGCTCCTACGAGCAGTACTTC. Amino acids: CASSEALRSSYEQYF.

V and J are TRBV5-8 and TRBJ2-2, with a tentative D call TRBD2 (6 bases). Per germline, CDR1 SGHTS and CDR2 YDEGEE. The CDR3 loop spans 16 amino acids. V was shortened by 0 bases and J by 0 bases, with 9 bases between the two germline ends. CDR3 amino acids: CASSLGTNPNTGELFF. The CDR3 DNA reads as TGTGCCAGCAGCTTGGGGACTAACCCGAACACCGGGGAGCTGTTTTTT.